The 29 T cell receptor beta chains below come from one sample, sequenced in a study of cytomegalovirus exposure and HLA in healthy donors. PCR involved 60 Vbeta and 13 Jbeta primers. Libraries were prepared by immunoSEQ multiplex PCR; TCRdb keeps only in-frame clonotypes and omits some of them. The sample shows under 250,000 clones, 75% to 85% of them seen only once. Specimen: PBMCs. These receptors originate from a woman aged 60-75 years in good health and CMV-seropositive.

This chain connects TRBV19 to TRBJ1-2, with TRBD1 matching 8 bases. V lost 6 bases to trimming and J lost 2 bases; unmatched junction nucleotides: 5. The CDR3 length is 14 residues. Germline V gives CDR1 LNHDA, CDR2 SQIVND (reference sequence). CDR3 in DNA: TGTGCCAGTAGGACAGGGGAGGTCAACTATGGCTACACCTTC. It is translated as CASRTGEVNYGYTF. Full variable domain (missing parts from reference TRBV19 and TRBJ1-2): DGGITQSPKYLFRKEGQNVTLSCEQNLNHDAMYWYRQDPGQGLRLIYYSQIVNDFQKGDIAEGYSVSREKKESFPLTVTSAQKNPTAFYLCASRTGEVNYGYTFGSGTRLTVV.

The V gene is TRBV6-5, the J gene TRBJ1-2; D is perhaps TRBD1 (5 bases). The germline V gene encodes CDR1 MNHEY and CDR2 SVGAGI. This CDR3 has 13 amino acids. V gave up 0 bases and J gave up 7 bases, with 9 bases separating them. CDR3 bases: TGTGCCAGCAGTTACTCGGGACTAGGTGGCTACACCTTC. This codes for CASSYSGLGGYTF.

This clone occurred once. Here the CDR3 DNA reads TGTGCCAGCGAAGGGGGTTTACGGAATCAGCCCCAGCATTTT. This sequence encodes CASEGGLRNQPQHF. The rearrangement links TRBV6-1 to TRBJ1-5; perhaps TRBD1 as D (6 bases). Trimming cost V 8 bases and J 4 bases, with 15 bases left between them. CDR1 MNHNS and CDR2 SASEGT come from the germline V gene. The CDR3 contains 14 residues.

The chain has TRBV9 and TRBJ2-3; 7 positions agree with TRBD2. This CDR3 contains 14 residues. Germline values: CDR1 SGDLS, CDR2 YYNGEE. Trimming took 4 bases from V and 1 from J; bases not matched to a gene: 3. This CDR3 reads CASSPRGGTDTQYF. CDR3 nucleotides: TGTGCCAGCAGCCCCCGGGGGGGCACAGATACGCAGTATTTT.

In DNA, the CDR3 is TGTGCCAGCAGCTTCCCCCATCCCGGACAGGACACTGAAGCTTTCTTT. It specifies CASSFPHPGQDTEAFF. This sequence joins TRBV7-9 and TRBJ1-1, with 7 bases lining up with TRBD1. Germline V gives CDR1 SEHNR, CDR2 FQNEAQ (reference sequence). The CDR3 has 16 residues. V was pared by 3 bases and J by 3 bases, with 10 bases of the junction left unmatched. The complete variable domain, with remaining parts taken from reference TRBV7-9 and TRBJ1-1, reads DTGVSQNPRHKITKRGQNVTFRCDPISEHNRLYWYRQTLGQGPEFLTYFQNEAQLEKSRLLSDRFSAERPKGSFSTLEIQRTEQGDSAMYLCASSFPHPGQDTEAFFGQGTRLTVV.

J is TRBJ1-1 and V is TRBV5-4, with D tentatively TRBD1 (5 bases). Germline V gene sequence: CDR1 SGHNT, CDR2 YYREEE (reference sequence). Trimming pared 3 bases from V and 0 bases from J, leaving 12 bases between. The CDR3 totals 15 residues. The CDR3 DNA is TGTGCCAGCAGCTCAGTGGACATGGTGAACACTGAAGCTTTCTTT. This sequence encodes CASSSVDMVNTEAFF.

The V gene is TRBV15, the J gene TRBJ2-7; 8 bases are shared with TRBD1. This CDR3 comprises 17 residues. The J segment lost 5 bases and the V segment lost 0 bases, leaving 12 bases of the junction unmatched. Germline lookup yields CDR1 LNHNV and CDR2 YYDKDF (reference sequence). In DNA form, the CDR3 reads TGTGCCACCAGCAGAGATTGGGGTGGGGACAGGCACGACGAGCAGTACTTC. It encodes CATSRDWGGDRHDEQYF.

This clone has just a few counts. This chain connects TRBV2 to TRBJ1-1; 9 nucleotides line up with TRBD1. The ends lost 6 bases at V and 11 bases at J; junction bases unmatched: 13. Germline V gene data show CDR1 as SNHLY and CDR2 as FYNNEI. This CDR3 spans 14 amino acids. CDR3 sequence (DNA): TGTGCCAGCAGCCCAGCACAGGGGGCCCACGGCGCTTTCTTT. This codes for CASSPAQGAHGAFF.

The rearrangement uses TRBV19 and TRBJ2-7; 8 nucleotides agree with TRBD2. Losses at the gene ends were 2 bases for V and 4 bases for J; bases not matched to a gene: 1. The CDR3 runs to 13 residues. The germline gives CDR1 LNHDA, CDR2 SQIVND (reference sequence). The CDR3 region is CASSIREGYEQYF. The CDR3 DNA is TGTGCCAGTAGTATACGGGAGGGATACGAGCAGTACTTC.

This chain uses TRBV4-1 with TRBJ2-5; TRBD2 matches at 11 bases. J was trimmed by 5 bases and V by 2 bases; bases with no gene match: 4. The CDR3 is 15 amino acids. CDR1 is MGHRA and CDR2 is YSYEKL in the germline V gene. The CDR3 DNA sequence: TGCGCCAGCAGCCAACAGACTAGCGGGACCGAGACCCAGTACTTC. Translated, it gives CASSQQTSGTETQYF.

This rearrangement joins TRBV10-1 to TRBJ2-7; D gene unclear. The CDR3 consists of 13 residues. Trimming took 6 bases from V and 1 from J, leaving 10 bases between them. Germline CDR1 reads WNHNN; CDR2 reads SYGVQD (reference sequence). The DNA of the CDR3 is TGCGCCAGCAGCCGAGGAATGTCCTACGAGCAGTACTTC. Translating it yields CASSRGMSYEQYF.

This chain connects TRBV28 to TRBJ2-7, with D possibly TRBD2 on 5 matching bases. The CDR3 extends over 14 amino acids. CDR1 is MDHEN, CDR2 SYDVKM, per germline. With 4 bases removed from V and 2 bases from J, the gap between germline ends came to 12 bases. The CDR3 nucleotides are TGTGCCAGCAGTTCCTCCGGGAACACCTACGAGCAGTACTTC. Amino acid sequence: CASSSSGNTYEQYF. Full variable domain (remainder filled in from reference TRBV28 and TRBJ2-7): DVKVTQSSRYLVKRTGEKVFLECVQDMDHENMFWYRQDPGLGLRLIYFSYDVKMKEKGDIPEGYSVSREKKERFSLILESASTNQTSMYLCASSSSGNTYEQYFGPGTRLTVT.

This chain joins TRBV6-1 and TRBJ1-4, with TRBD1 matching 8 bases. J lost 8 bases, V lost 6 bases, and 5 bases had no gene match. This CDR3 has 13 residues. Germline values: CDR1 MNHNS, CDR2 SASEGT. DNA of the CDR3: TGTGCCAGCAGAACAGGGGGTAGCGAAAAACTGTTTTTT. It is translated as CASRTGGSEKLFF.

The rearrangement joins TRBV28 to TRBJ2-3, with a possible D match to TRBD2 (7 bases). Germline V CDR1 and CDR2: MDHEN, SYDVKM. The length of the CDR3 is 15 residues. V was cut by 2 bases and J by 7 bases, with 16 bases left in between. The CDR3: CASSLRSWGGHTQYF. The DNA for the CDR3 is TGTGCCAGCAGTTTAAGGTCATGGGGGGGCCATACGCAGTATTTT.

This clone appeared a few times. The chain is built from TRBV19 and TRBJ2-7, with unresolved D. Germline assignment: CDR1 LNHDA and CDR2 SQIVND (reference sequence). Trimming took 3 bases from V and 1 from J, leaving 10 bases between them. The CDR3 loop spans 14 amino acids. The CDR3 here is CASSIAGRSYEQYF. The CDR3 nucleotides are TGTGCCAGTAGTATCGCTGGCCGATCCTACGAGCAGTACTTC.

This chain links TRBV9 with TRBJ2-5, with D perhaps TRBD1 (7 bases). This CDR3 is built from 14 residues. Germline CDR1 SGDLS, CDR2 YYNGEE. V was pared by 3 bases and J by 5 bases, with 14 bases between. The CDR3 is CASSGGTEVETQYF. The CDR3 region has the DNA TGTGCCAGCAGCGGCGGGACAGAGGTCGAGACCCAGTACTTC.

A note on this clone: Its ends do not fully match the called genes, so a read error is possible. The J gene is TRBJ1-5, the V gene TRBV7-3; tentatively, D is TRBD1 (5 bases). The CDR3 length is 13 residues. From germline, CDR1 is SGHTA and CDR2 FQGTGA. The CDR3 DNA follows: TGTGCCAGCGGCTTAAGCCCAGGGCAGCCCCAGCATTTT. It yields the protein CASGLSPGQPQHF.

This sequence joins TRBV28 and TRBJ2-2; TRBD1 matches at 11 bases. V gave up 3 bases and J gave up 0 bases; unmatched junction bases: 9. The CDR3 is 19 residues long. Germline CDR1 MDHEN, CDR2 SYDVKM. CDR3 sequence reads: CASSFVRTGGEANTGELFF. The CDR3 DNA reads TGTGCCAGCAGTTTTGTTCGGACAGGGGGCGAAGCGAACACCGGGGAGCTGTTTTTT.

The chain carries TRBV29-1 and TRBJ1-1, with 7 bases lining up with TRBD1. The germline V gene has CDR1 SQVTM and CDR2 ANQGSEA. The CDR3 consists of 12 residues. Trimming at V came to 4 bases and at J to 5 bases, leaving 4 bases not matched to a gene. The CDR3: CSVATGRTEAFF. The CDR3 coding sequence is TGCAGCGTTGCGACAGGGCGGACTGAAGCTTTCTTT.

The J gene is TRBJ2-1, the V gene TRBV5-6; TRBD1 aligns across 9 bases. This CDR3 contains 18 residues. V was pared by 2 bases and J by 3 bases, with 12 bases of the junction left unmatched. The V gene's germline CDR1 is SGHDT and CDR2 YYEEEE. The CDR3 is CASSFASSGQGFYNEQFF. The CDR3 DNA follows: TGTGCCAGCAGCTTCGCCTCGTCGGGACAGGGATTCTACAATGAGCAGTTCTTC.

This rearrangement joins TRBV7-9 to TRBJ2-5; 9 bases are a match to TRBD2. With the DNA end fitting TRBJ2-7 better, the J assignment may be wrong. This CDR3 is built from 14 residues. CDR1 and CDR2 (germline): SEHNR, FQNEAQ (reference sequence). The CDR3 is CASSSLAGPGEQYF. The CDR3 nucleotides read TGTGCCAGCAGCTCTCTAGCGGGACCGGGCGAGCAGTACTTC.

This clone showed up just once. CDR3 sequence: CATSRAGQVYEQYF. DNA for the CDR3: TGTGCCACCAGCAGAGCCGGACAGGTCTACGAGCAGTACTTC. The genes are TRBV15 and TRBJ2-7, with 7 bases fitting TRBD1. This CDR3 spans 14 amino acids. Germline CDR1 LNHNV, CDR2 YYDKDF (reference sequence). V lost 1 base to trimming and J lost 3 bases; unmatched junction nucleotides: 3.

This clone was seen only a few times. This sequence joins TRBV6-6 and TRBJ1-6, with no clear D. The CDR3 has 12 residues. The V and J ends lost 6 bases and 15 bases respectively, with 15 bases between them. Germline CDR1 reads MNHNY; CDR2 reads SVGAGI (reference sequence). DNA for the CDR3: TGTGCCAGCAGCCCTACGGAGGGCCTCCTCCACTTT. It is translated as CASSPTEGLLHF.

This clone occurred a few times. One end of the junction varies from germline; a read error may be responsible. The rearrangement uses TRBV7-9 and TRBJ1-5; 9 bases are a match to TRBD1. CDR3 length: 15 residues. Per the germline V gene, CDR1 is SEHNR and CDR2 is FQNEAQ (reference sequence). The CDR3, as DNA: TGTTCCAGCAGCTTACAGGGGGCCAAAAATCAGCCCCAGCATTTT. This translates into CSSSLQGAKNQPQHF.

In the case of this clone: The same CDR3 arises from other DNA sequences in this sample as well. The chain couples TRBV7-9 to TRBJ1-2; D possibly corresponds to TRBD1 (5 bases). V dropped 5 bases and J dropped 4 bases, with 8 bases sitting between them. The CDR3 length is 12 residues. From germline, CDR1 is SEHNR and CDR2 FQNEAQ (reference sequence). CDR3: CASSPGGYGYTF. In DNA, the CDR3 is TGTGCCAGCAGCCCGGGGGGCTATGGCTACACCTTC.

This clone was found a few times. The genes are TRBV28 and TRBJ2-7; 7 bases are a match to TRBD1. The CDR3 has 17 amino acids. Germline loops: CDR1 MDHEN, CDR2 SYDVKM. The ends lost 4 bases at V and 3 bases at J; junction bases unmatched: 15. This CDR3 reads CASSSLLPLDRVYEQYF. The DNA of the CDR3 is TGTGCCAGCAGTTCCCTTTTGCCACTTGACAGGGTCTACGAGCAGTACTTC.

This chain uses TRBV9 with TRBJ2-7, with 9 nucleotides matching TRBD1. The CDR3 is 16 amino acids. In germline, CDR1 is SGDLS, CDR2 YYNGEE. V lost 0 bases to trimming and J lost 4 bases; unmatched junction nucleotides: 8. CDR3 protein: CASSVGTGVSKYEQYF. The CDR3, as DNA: TGTGCCAGCAGCGTAGGGACAGGGGTTTCTAAGTACGAGCAGTACTTC.

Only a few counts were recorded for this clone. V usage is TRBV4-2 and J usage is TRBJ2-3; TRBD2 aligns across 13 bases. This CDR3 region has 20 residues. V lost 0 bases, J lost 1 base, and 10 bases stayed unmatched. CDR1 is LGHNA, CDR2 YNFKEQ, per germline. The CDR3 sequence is CASSQERTSGGVARTDTQYF. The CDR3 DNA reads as TGTGCCAGCAGCCAAGAAAGGACTAGCGGGGGAGTAGCTCGCACAGATACGCAGTATTTT.

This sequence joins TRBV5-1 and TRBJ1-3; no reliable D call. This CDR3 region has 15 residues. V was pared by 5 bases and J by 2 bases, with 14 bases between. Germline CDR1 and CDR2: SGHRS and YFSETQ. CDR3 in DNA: TGCGCCAGCAGTCCCCAACTATCCGCTGGAAACACCATATATTTT. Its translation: CASSPQLSAGNTIYF.